The 27 T cell receptor beta chains given below trace back to one sample, sequenced in a study of T cell responses to AZD1222 COVID-19 vaccine. Generated by immunoSEQ multiplex PCR, the TCRdb table keeps only in-frame clones and is missing some. The sample shows some 160,000 clones, 85% to 95% of them seen only once. The sequencing here drew on peripheral blood, taken on day 0 of AZD1222 vaccination. These receptors were collected from an adult in good health.

The rearrangement joins TRBV29-1 to TRBJ1-1, with 7 nucleotides matching TRBD1. This CDR3 has 14 residues. With V trimmed by 4 bases and J by 0 bases, 5 bases remained unmatched. Germline loops: CDR1 SQVTM, CDR2 ANQGSEA. As DNA, the CDR3 is TGCAGCGTTGTGGGGACAGCGATGAACACTGAAGCTTTCTTT. It translates to CSVVGTAMNTEAFF.

As for this clone: Relative to the germline gene, one junction end is altered; a read error may explain this. This chain connects TRBV10-1 to TRBJ1-2; 10 nucleotides line up with TRBD1. The germline V gene has CDR1 WNHNN and CDR2 SYGVQD (reference sequence). The CDR3 has 13 amino acids. This CDR3 reads CASSEARDRGISF. CDR3 sequence (DNA): TGCGCCAGCAGTGAGGCCCGGGACAGGGGTATAAGCTTC.

The chain recombines TRBV30 with TRBJ2-3; the match to TRBD2 covers 12 bases. The CDR3 length is 13 residues. Trimming cost V 7 bases and J 7 bases; bases outside gene matches: 6. Germline lookup yields CDR1 GTSNPN and CDR2 SVGIG (reference sequence). The CDR3 DNA sequence: TGTGCCTTCCTAGCGGGGGGGCAACATACGCAGTATTTT. Translation gives CAFLAGGQHTQYF.

The chain has TRBV27 and TRBJ2-5; D not resolved. The CDR3 loop spans 15 amino acids. Trimming removed 1 base from V and 3 bases from J, with 12 bases in between. Per the germline V gene, CDR1 is MNHEY and CDR2 is SMNVEV (reference sequence). The CDR3 DNA is TGTGCCAGCAGTTTATTGGGTCAGGCGGAAGAGACCCAGTACTTC. It is translated as CASSLLGQAEETQYF.

The chain is built from TRBV30 and TRBJ1-4; D is ambiguous. The ends were cut back, 0 bases at V and 8 bases at J, with 10 bases in the middle. Germline CDR1 GTSNPN, CDR2 SVGIG (reference sequence). The CDR3 has 13 residues. The CDR3 sequence is CAWSVKDVEKLFF. The CDR3 region has the DNA TGTGCCTGGAGTGTTAAAGATGTCGAAAAACTGTTTTTT.

V and J are TRBV7-9 and TRBJ1-3; D is possibly TRBD1 (5 bases). V lost 5 bases and J 0 bases, leaving 8 bases between the germline ends. CDR1 and CDR2 (germline): SEHNR, FQNEAQ (reference sequence). The length of the CDR3 is 14 residues. CDR3 sequence reads: CASSDTGSGNTIYF. For the CDR3, the DNA is TGTGCCAGCAGCGATACAGGCTCTGGAAACACCATATATTTT.

The chain combines TRBV4-1 with TRBJ2-7; D remains ambiguous. From germline, CDR1 is MGHRA and CDR2 YSYEKL. This CDR3 is 13 amino acids long. The V end was cut by 1 base, the J end by 3 bases, with 7 bases between. CDR3 sequence: CASSQGIRYEQYF. CDR3 nucleotides: TGCGCCAGCAGCCAAGGAATCCGCTACGAGCAGTACTTC.

This clone was detected a few times. The chain couples TRBV18 to TRBJ1-3; no clear D gene. The CDR3 has 16 amino acids. Trimming removed 2 bases from V and 2 bases from J, with 13 bases in between. In germline, CDR1 is KGHSH, CDR2 LQKENI. CDR3 sequence: CASSPTAGFAGNTIYF. In nucleotides, the CDR3 is TGTGCCAGCTCACCAACGGCGGGTTTCGCTGGAAACACCATATATTTT.

The chain combines TRBV11-2 with TRBJ2-1; D ambiguous. Trimming stripped 4 bases from V and 0 bases from J, with 13 bases between. Germline CDR1 and CDR2: SGHAT and FQNNGV. This CDR3 contains 16 residues. The CDR3 spells CASSSPQASSYNEQFF. CDR3 DNA sequence: TGTGCCAGCAGCTCGCCCCAGGCGAGCTCCTACAATGAGCAGTTCTTC. Complete variable domain (other parts from reference TRBV11-2 and TRBJ2-1): EAGVAQSPRYKIIEKRQSVAFWCNPISGHATLYWYQQILGQGPKLLIQFQNNGVVDDSQLPKDRFSAERLKGVDSTLKIQPAKLEDSAVYLCASSSPQASSYNEQFFGPGTRLTVL.

The genes are TRBV7-9 and TRBJ1-2, with 9 nucleotides matching TRBD1. The trim removed 5 bases at V and 8 bases at J, leaving 12 bases unmatched. CDR3 length: 15 residues. Germline V gives CDR1 SEHNR, CDR2 FQNEAQ (reference sequence). CDR3 in DNA: TGTGCCAGCAGCCCAACAGGGGGCCAAGGTCTCGGCTACACCTTC. This encodes CASSPTGGQGLGYTF.

The chain joins TRBV5-1 to TRBJ1-5; D not certain. V was shortened by 4 bases and J by 0 bases, with 8 bases between the two germline ends. The CDR3 sequence is 14 residues long. Germline lookup yields CDR1 SGHRS and CDR2 YFSETQ. The CDR3 sequence is CASSPSHSNQPQHF. The CDR3 DNA follows: TGCGCCAGCAGCCCCAGCCATAGCAATCAGCCCCAGCATTTT.

V gene TRBV2 combines with J gene TRBJ2-7; TRBD1 matches at 9 bases. The CDR3 sequence is 14 residues long. Germline CDR1 is SNHLY and CDR2 is FYNNEI. With 4 bases clipped from V and 5 bases from J, the junction kept 6 bases outside the gene matches. Written as DNA, the CDR3 is TGTGCCAGCAGTGGGGGGGACAGGGTCCACGAGCAGTACTTC. Protein: CASSGGDRVHEQYF.

J is TRBJ2-7 and V is TRBV19; 8 bases align to TRBD1. This CDR3 region has 14 residues. CDR1 LNHDA and CDR2 SQIVND come from the germline V gene (reference sequence). V shed 2 bases, J shed 3 bases, and the junction held 3 bases outside the gene matches. The CDR3 loop reads CASSIWTGNYEQYF. The CDR3 bases are TGTGCCAGTAGTATATGGACAGGGAACTACGAGCAGTACTTC. Variable domain in full (rest from reference TRBV19 and TRBJ2-7): DGGITQSPKYLFRKEGQNVTLSCEQNLNHDAMYWYRQDPGQGLRLIYYSQIVNDFQKGDIAEGYSVSREKKESFPLTVTSAQKNPTAFYLCASSIWTGNYEQYFGPGTRLTVT.

The chain uses TRBV4-3 and TRBJ2-3; TRBD2 agrees at 12 bases. Germline CDR1 is LGHNA and CDR2 is YSLEER. After removal of 0 bases from V and 0 bases from J, the junction contained 7 bases not matched to a gene. CDR3 size: 19 residues. CDR3 amino acids: CASSQDWLAGGSSTDTQYF. In DNA form, the CDR3 reads TGCGCCAGCAGCCAAGATTGGCTAGCGGGGGGGTCTAGCACAGATACGCAGTATTTT.

The rearrangement uses TRBV7-2 and TRBJ2-7, with 9 bases aligning to TRBD2. Germline loops: CDR1 SGHTA, CDR2 FQGNSA. After removal of 4 bases from V and 0 bases from J, the junction contained 7 bases not matched to a gene. The CDR3 consists of 16 residues. This CDR3 is CASSSYSGGSSYEQYF. The CDR3 bases are TGTGCCAGCAGCTCCTATAGCGGGGGCAGCTCCTACGAGCAGTACTTC.

The chain combines TRBV5-1 with TRBJ2-1; 9 bases are shared with TRBD2. Germline CDR1 SGHRS, CDR2 YFSETQ. J gave up 2 bases and V 0 bases, and 3 bases lay outside the gene matches. The CDR3 loop spans 16 amino acids. The CDR3 reads CASSLDGGGAYNEQFF. CDR3 DNA: TGCGCCAGCAGCTTGGATGGCGGGGGGGCCTACAATGAGCAGTTCTTC.

The chain carries TRBV3-1 (or the pseudogene TRBV3-2) and TRBJ2-4; D is possibly TRBD2 (6 bases). The CDR3 sequence is 13 residues long. V shed 6 bases and J shed 5 bases, with 11 bases lying between them. Germline V gene data show CDR1 as LGHDT and CDR2 as YNNKEL (reference sequence). The CDR3 region is CASRLAPQNIQYF. The DNA for the CDR3 is TGTGCCAGCAGACTAGCCCCCCAAAACATTCAGTACTTC.

This clone was seen only once. J is TRBJ2-4 and V is TRBV9; 11 nucleotides align to TRBD1. The V gene end was trimmed by 2 bases and the J gene end by 7 bases; junction bases not matched to a gene: 2. The CDR3 has 14 amino acids. CDR1 and CDR2 from the germline V gene are SGDLS and YYNGEE. CDR3: CASSVGTGGNIQYF. The CDR3 coding sequence is TGTGCCAGCAGCGTGGGGACAGGGGGGAACATTCAGTACTTC.

J is TRBJ2-2 and V is TRBV19; D remains unclear. From germline, CDR1 is LNHDA and CDR2 SQIVND (reference sequence). The CDR3 contains 13 residues. The ends were cut back, 6 bases at V and 0 bases at J, with 5 bases in the middle. The CDR3 DNA reads as TGTGCCAGTAGCAGAACGAACACCGGGGAGCTGTTTTTT. Translated, it gives CASSRTNTGELFF.

The chain recombines TRBV6-9 with TRBJ1-2, with TRBD1 matching over 7 bases. Germline V gene sequence: CDR1 MNHGY, CDR2 SVAAGI. Germline trimming cut 5 bases from V and 2 bases from J; bases unmatched to any gene: 5. The CDR3 covers 14 residues. CDR3 sequence reads: CASSTDRDNYGYTF. CDR3 coding DNA: TGTGCCAGCAGTACCGACAGGGACAACTATGGCTACACCTTC.

This chain uses TRBV18 with TRBJ1-3; no clear D gene. V lost 8 bases and J 0 bases, leaving 17 bases between the germline ends. This CDR3 is 16 amino acids long. CDR1 KGHSH and CDR2 LQKENI come from the germline V gene. CDR3 protein: CASATTPPVSGNTIYF. The CDR3 nucleotides read TGTGCCAGCGCGACCACGCCTCCCGTCTCTGGAAACACCATATATTTT.

The chain joins TRBV5-6 to TRBJ1-6; D is unresolved. The CDR3 totals 12 residues. V dropped 5 bases and J dropped 10 bases, with 10 bases sitting between them. Looked up from germline, CDR1 is SGHDT and CDR2 is YYEEEE. The CDR3 region is CASSRPSSPLHF. The CDR3 coding sequence is TGTGCCAGCAGTCGCCCGTCATCACCCCTCCACTTT. The variable domain in full, completed from reference TRBV5-6 and TRBJ1-6, reads DAGVTQSPTHLIKTRGQQVTLRCSPKSGHDTVSWYQQALGQGPQFIFQYYEEEERQRGNFPDRFSGHQFPNYSSELNVNALLLGDSALYLCASSRPSSPLHFGNGTRLTVT.

The CDR3 region has the DNA TGTGCCAGCAGTTCAGGGGCCGACGTTAACACCTTC. This sequence encodes CASSSGADVNTF. This chain connects TRBV12-3 or TRBV12-4 to TRBJ1-2; possible D gene TRBD1, 6 bases. Trimming removed 4 bases from V and 12 bases from J, with 15 bases in between. The CDR3 has 12 residues.

The CDR3 reads CARSKSSGRNIQYF. For the CDR3, the DNA is TGTGCCCGCAGCAAGTCCTCGGGGAGGAACATTCAGTACTTC. The chain combines TRBV21-1 with TRBJ2-4; the table calls TRBD2, which could not be checked here. TRBV21-1 is a pseudogene. This CDR3 comprises 14 residues.

The CDR3 nucleotides are TGTGCCAGCTCACCTAGGACGGAACTCACTGAAGCTTTCTTT. It codes for CASSPRTELTEAFF. The chain employs TRBV18 and TRBJ1-1, with no clear D. The V gene lost 3 bases and the J gene lost 4 bases, with 12 bases spanning the gap. CDR1 KGHSH and CDR2 LQKENI come from the germline V gene. The CDR3 has 14 residues.

This clone showed up just a few times. The V gene is TRBV7-3, the J gene TRBJ1-2; 8 nucleotides line up with TRBD1. Germline CDR1 reads SGHTA; CDR2 reads FQGTGA. The CDR3 is made up of 13 amino acids. Unmatched junction bases numbered 7, after V lost 5 bases and J lost 8 bases. The DNA of the CDR3 is TGTGCCAGCAGCCAAGCGACAGGGGAAGGCTACACCTTC. Translating gives CASSQATGEGYTF.

The J gene is TRBJ1-3, the V gene TRBV4-1; D perhaps matches TRBD1 (5 bases). The CDR3 is made up of 16 amino acids. Looked up from germline, CDR1 is MGHRA and CDR2 is YSYEKL. Trimming took off 1 base at V and 4 bases at J, with 14 bases between the two ends. The chain's CDR3 is CASSQVGRVEGNTIYF. CDR3 in DNA: TGCGCCAGCAGCCAAGTTGGCAGGGTGGAGGGAAACACCATATATTTT.